This TCR beta chain is drawn from a study of T-cell memory formation after mild COVID-19. Via MiXCR, TCRdb re-called the 5' RACE reads, giving one row per CDR3 protein. Of around 250,000 distinct CDR3 sequences detected, under 20% appear once; the ten largest clones hold about 23%. V trimming: 7 bases; J trimming: 4 bases; junction bases outside the gene matches: 4. CDR3 size: 13 residues. V usage is TRBV12-3 or TRBV12-4 and J usage is TRBJ1-2; 9 nucleotides match TRBD1. Sample: PBMCs or a T cell subset sorted from them (not recorded which). The TCR originated in a man between 18 and 29 years old who had mild COVID-19 (a few samples of this study predate the infection). Cell type and time point are not known. CDR3 amino acids: CASNPGQGYGYTF. The CDR3 coding sequence is TGTGCCAGCAACCCGGGACAGGGCTATGGCTACACCTTC.